This T cell receptor (beta chain) is drawn from a study of shared T cell receptors in the human thymus. The germline CDR1 and CDR2 sequences are MNHEY and SMNVEV (reference sequence). The CDR3 loop spans 17 amino acids. Trimming cost V 3 bases and J 0 bases, with 15 bases left between them. Profiling relied on immunoSEQ multiplex PCR, and the TCRdb table lists in-frame clones only, not all of them. The sample has 540,000 or so clones, around three quarters seen once. This sample also belongs to another study, concerning human thymus T cells. That source adds: Resections removed during corrective heart surgery provided the thymus tissue used. Thymic repertoires overlap heavily among unrelated individuals, related research has reported.

The chain combines TRBV27 with TRBJ2-4; D perhaps matches TRBD2 (5 bases). The sequence derives from a boy younger than two with a congenital heart defect. Sequenced material: thymocytes. The CDR3 bases are TGTGCCAGCAGTTTTGGGGAGAAGGAGCTAGCCAAAAACATTCAGTACTTC. Translated: CASSFGEKELAKNIQYF.